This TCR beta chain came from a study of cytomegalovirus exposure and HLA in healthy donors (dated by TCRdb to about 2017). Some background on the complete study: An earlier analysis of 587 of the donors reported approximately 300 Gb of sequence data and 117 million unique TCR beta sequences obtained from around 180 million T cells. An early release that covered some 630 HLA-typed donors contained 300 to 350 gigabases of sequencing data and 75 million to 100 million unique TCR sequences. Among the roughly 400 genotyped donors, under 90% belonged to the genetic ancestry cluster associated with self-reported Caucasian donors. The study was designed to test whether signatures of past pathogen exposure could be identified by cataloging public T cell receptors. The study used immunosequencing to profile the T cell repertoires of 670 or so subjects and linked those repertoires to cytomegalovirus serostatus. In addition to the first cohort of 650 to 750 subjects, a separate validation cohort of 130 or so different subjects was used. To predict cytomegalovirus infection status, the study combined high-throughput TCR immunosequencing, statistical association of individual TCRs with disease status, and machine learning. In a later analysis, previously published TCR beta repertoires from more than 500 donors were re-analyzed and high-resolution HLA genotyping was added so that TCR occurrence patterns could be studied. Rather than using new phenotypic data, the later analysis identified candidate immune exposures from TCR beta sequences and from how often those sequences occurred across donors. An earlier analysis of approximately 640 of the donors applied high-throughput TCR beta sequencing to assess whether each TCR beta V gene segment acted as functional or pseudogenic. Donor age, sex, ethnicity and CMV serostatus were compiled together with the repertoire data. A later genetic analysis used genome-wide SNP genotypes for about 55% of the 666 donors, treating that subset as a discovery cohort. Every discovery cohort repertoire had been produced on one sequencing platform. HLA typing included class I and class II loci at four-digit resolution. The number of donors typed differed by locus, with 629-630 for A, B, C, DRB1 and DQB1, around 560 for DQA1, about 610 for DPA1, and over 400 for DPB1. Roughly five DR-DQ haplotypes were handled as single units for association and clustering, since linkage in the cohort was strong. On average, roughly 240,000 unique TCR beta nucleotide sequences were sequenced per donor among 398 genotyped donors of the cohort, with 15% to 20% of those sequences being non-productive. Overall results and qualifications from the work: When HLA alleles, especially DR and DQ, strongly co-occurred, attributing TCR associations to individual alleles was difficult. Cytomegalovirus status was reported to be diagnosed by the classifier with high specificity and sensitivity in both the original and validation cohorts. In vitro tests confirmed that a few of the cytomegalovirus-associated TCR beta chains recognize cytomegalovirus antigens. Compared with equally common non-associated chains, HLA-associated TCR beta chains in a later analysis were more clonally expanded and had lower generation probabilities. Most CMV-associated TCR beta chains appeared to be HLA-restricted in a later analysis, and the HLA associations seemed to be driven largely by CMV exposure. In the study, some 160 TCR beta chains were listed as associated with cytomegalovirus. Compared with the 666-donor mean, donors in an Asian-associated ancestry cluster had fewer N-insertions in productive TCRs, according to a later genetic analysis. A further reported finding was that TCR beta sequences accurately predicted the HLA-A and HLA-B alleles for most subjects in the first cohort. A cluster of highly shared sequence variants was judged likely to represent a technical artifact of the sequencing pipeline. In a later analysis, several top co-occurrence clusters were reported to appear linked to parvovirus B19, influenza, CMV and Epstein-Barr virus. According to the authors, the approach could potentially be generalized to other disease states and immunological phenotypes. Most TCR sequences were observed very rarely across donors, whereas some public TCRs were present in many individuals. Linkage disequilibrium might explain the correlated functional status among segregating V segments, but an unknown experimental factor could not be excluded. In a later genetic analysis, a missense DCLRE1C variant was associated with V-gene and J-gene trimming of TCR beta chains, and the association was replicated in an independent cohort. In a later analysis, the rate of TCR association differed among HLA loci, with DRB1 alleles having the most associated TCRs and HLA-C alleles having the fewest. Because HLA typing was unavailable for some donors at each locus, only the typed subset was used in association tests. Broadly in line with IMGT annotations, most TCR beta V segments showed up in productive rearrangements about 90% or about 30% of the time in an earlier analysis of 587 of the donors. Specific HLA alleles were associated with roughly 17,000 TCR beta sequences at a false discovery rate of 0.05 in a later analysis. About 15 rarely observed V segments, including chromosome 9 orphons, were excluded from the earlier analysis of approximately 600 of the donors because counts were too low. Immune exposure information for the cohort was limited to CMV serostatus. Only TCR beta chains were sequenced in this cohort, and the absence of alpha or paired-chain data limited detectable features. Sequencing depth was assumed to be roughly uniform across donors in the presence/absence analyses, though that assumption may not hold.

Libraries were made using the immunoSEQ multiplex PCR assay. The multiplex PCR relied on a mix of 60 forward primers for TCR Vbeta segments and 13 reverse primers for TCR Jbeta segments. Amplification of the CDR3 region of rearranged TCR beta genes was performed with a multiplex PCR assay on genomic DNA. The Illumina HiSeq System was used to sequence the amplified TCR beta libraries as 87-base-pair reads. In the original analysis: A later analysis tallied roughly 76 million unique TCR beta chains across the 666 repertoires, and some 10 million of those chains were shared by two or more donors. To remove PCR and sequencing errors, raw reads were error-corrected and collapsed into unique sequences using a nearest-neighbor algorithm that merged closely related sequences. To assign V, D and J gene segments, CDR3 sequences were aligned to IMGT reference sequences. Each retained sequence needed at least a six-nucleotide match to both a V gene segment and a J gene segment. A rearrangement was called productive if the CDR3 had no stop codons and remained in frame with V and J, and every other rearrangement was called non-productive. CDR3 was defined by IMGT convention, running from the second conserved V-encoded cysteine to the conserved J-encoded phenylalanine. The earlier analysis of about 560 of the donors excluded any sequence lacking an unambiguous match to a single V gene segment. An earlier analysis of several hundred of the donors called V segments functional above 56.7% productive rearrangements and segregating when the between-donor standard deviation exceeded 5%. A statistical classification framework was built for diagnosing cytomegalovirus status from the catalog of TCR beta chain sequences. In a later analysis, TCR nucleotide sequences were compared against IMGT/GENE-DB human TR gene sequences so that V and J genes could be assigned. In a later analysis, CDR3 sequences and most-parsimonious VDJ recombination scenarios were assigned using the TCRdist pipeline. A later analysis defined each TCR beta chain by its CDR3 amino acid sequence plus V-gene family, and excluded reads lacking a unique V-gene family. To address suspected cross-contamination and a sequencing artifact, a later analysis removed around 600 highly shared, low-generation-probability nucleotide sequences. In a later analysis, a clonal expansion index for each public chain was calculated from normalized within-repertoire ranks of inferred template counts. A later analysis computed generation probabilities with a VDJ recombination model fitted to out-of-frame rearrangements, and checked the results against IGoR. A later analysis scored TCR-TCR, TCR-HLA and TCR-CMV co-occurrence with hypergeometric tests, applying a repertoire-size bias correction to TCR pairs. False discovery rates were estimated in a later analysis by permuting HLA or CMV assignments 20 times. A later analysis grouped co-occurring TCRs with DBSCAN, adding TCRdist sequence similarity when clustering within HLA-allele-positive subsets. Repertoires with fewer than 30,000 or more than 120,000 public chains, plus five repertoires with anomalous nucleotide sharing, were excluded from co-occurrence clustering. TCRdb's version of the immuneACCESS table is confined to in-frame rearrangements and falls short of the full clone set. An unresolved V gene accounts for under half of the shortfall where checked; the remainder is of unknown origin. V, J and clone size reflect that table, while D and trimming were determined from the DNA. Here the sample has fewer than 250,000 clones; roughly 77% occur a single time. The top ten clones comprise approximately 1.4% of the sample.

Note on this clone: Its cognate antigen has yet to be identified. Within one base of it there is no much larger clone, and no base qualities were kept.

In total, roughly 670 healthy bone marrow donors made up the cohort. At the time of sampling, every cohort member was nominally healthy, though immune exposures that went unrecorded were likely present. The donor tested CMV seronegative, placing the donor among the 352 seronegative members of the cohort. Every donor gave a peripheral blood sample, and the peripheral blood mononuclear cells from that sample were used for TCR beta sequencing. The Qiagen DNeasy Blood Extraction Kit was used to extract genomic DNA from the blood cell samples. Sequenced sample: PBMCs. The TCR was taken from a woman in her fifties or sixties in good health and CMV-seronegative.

The nucleotide sequence is TGTGCCAGCACCCTGGGAGGGCCTGGGAACACTGAAGCTTTCTTT. Translation gives CASTLGGPGNTEAFF. The rearranged chain carries TRBV28 and TRBJ1-1; no D segment can be confidently identified. Based on the germline V gene, the CDR1 and CDR2 sequences are MDHEN and SYDVKM. V is shortened by 7 bases, J by 1 base, and the region joining them spans 16 bases. The cysteine opens and the phenylalanine closes a CDR3 of 15 amino acids. CDR3 DNA is the only sequence kept; it has 45 bases, read in frame from the first base.